This record concerns one T cell receptor (beta chain) sequence. The antigen is unknown. Relative to the germline gene, one junction end is altered; a read error may explain this. The PCR made use of 60 Vbeta and 13 Jbeta primers. Profiled with immunoSEQ multiplex PCR; TCRdb holds only in-frame clones, not every one. The sample has some 70,000 clones, under 80% seen once. The record originates from a study of cytomegalovirus exposure and HLA in healthy donors. Points from the study as a whole: Later on, a genetic analysis was performed. It linked a missense variant in DCLRE1C with V- and J-gene trimming of TCR beta. No immune exposure information besides CMV serostatus was available.

At collection, donors were nominally healthy, but unrecorded immune exposures were probable. The sequence derives from a male donor in good health and CMV-seropositive. Source material: PBMCs.

Written as DNA, the CDR3 is TGCGCCAGCAGCCAAGCGCCCAGCGGGGGGGCGGACGGGGAGCTGTTTTTT. Protein product: CASSQAPSGGADGELFF. The rearrangement links TRBV5-4 to TRBJ2-2; 10 bases match TRBD2. Germline CDR1 SGHNT, CDR2 YYREEE (reference sequence). This CDR3 is built from 17 residues.